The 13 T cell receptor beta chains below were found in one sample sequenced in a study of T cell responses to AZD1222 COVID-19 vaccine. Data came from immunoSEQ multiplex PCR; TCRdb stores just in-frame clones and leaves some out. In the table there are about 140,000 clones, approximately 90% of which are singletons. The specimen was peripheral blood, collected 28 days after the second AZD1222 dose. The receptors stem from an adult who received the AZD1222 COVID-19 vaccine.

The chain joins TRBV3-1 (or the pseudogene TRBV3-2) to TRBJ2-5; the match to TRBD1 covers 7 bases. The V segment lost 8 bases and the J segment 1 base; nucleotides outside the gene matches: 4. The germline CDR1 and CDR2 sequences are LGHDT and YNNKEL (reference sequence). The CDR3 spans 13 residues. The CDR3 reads CASGGQAQETQYF. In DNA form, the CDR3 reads TGTGCCAGCGGCGGACAGGCCCAAGAGACCCAGTACTTC.

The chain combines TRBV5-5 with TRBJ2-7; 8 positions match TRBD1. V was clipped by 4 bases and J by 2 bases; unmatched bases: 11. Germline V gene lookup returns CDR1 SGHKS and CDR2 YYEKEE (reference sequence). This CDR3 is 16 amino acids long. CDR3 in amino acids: CASSVAVGQGTYEQYF. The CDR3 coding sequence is TGTGCCAGCAGCGTGGCCGTCGGACAGGGAACCTACGAGCAGTACTTC. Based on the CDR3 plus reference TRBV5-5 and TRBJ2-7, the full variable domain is DAGVTQSPTHLIKTRGQQVTLRCSPISGHKSVSWYQQVLGQGPQFIFQYYEKEERGRGNFPDRFSARQFPNYSSELNVNALLLGDSALYLCASSVAVGQGTYEQYFGPGTRLTVT.

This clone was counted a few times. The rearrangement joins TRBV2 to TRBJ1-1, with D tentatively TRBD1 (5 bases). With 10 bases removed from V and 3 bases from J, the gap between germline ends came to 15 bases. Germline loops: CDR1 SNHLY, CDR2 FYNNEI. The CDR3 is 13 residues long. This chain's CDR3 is CATQGVGDTEAFF. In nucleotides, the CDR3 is TGTGCCACTCAAGGGGTTGGGGACACTGAAGCTTTCTTT.

The CDR3 spells CASSLGTGLETQYF. The CDR3, as DNA: TGCGCCAGCAGCTTAGGGACAGGGCTAGAGACCCAGTACTTC. The chain has TRBV5-1 and TRBJ2-5; 9 bases align to TRBD1. Germline-derived CDR1 and CDR2 are SGHRS and YFSETQ. CDR3 size: 14 residues. V lost 2 bases and J lost 4; bases outside the gene matches: 3.

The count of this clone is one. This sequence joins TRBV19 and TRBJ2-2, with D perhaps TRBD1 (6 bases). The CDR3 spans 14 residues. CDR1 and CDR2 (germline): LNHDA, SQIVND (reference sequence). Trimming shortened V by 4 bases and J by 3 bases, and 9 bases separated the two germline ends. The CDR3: CASSTHRDTGELFF. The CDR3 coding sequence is TGTGCCAGTAGTACCCACAGGGACACCGGGGAGCTGTTTTTT.

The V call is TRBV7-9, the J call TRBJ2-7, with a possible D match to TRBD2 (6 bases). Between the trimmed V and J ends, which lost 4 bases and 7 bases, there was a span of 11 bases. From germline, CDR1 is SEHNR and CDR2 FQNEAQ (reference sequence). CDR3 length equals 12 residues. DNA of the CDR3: TGTGCCAGCAGCTCGAGGGGAGGAGAGCAGTACTTC. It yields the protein CASSSRGGEQYF.

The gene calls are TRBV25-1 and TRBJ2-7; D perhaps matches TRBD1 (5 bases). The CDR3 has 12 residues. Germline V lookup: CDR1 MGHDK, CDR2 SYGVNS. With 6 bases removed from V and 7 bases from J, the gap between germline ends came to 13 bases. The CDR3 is CASSPGLREQYF. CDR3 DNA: TGTGCCAGCAGCCCAGGGTTAAGGGAGCAGTACTTC.

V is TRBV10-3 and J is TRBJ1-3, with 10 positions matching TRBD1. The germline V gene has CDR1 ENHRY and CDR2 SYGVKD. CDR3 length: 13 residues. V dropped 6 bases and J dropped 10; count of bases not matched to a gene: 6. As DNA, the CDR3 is TGTGCCATCAGCCGGGACAGGGGTGAAACCATATATTTT. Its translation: CAISRDRGETIYF.

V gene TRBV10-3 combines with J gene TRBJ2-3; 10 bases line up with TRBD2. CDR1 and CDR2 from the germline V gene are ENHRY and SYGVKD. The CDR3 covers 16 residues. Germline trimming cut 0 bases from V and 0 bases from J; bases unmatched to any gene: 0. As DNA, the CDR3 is TGTGCCATCAGTGAGTCGACTAGCGGGAGCACAGATACGCAGTATTTT. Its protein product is CAISESTSGSTDTQYF.

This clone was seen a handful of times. CDR3 region: CASSEDPRNTEAFF. CDR3 coding DNA: TGTGCCAGCAGTGAAGATCCCAGGAACACTGAAGCTTTCTTT. The chain combines TRBV2 with TRBJ1-1; D ambiguous. The CDR3 covers 14 residues. Germline V gene data show CDR1 as SNHLY and CDR2 as FYNNEI. Trimming pared 1 base from V and 1 base from J, leaving 7 bases between.

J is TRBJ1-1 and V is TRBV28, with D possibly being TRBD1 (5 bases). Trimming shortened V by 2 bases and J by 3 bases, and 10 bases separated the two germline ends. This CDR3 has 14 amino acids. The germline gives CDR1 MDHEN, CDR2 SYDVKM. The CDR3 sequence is CASSLSRVDTEAFF. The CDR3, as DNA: TGTGCCAGCAGTTTAAGCAGGGTTGACACTGAAGCTTTCTTT.

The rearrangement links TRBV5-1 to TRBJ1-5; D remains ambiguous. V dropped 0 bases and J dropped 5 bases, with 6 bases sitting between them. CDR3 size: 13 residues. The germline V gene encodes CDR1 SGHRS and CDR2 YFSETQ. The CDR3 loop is CASSLEPYQPQHF. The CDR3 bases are TGCGCCAGCAGCTTGGAGCCCTATCAGCCCCAGCATTTT.

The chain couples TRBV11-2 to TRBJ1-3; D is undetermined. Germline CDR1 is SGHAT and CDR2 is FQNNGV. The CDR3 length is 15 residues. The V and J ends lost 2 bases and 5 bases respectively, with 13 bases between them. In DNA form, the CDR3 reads TGTGCCAGCAGCTTATCCCCGAGCAACAGAAACACCATATATTTT. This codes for CASSLSPSNRNTIYF.